Sequencing of this T cell receptor (beta chain) was carried out in a study of Graves' ophthalmopathy and Graves' hyperthyroidism. This clonotype was counted between two and nine times. The antigen remains unidentified. Whole-study results and caveats: Blood was where most expanded thyroid clonotypes above 0.001 frequency also turned up.

Germline CDR1 WSHSY, CDR2 SAAADI. With 4 bases removed from V and 6 bases from J, the gap between germline ends came to 18 bases. The CDR3 contains 15 residues. Using RNA transcripts, the TCR beta CDR3 regions were amplified. RT-PCR with HTBI primers came first, then second-round multiplex PCR. One entry per CDR3 protein, called by TCRdb with MiXCR from the multiplex PCR reads. The table records 650,000 to 800,000 distinct CDR3 sequences, over 40% of them present only once. The chain has TRBV10-2 and TRBJ1-1; no clear D gene. The sample comprised peripheral blood. The sequence derives from an adult man with Graves' ophthalmopathy. The CDR3 DNA reads TGCGCCAGCAGTGTCCCGGACGACGGGTCGGCTGAAGCTTTCTTT. Residues: CASSVPDDGSAEAFF.